This is a list of T cell receptor beta chains from one sample in a study of cytomegalovirus exposure and HLA in healthy donors. Here immunoSEQ multiplex PCR was the method, and the copy in TCRdb shows in-frame clones only, minus some. Of around 120,000 clones in the sample, roughly four fifths were seen once. The specimen was PBMCs. The origin of the receptors is a woman in her forties in good health and CMV-seronegative. Both conserved end residues are part of each CDR3. A D gene is named only where the DNA matches it firmly. A row's size may be missing; if present it is once, few, many or a size class.

length,V,D,J,size,CDR3,DNA
14,TRBV6-1,-,TRBJ2-3,-,CASVRGGAADTQYF,TGTGCCAGCGTTCGGGGCGGGGCGGCAGATACGCAGTATTTT
15,TRBV13,TRBD1,TRBJ1-1,-,CASSYGTGVNTEAFF,TGTGCCAGCAGCTATGGGACAGGGGTAAACACTGAAGCTTTCTTT
14,TRBV5-1,TRBD2,TRBJ2-3,few,CASSLGLATDTQYF,TGCGCCAGCAGCCTGGGACTAGCTACAGATACGCAGTATTTT
15,TRBV9,-,TRBJ2-1,-,CASSRQRSSYNEQFF,TGTGCCAGCAGCCGACAGAGAAGCTCCTACAATGAGCAGTTCTTC
14,TRBV5-1,TRBD1,TRBJ1-2,-,CASSRTGHNYGYTF,TGCGCCAGCAGCCGGACAGGCCATAACTATGGCTACACCTTC
14,TRBV7-9,-,TRBJ2-7,-,CASSLAGGVYEQYF,TGTGCCAGCAGCTTAGCGGGGGGAGTCTACGAGCAGTACTTC
15,TRBV9,-,TRBJ2-7,-,CASSVAPGTPYEQYF,TGTGCCAGCAGCGTAGCCCCAGGAACCCCCTACGAGCAGTACTTC
17,TRBV4-1,-,TRBJ2-1,-,CASSQEAGSTLYNEQFF,TGCGCCAGCAGCCAAGAAGCGGGCTCTACCCTCTACAATGAGCAGTTCTTC
15,TRBV6-5,TRBD2,TRBJ2-1,-,CASRSGSGSNNEQFF,TGTGCCAGCCGCTCTGGGAGCGGGAGCAACAATGAGCAGTTCTTC
15,TRBV5-4,-,TRBJ1-3,-,CASSQDGGSGNTIYF,TGTGCCAGCAGCCAGGATGGGGGCAGTGGAAACACCATATATTTT